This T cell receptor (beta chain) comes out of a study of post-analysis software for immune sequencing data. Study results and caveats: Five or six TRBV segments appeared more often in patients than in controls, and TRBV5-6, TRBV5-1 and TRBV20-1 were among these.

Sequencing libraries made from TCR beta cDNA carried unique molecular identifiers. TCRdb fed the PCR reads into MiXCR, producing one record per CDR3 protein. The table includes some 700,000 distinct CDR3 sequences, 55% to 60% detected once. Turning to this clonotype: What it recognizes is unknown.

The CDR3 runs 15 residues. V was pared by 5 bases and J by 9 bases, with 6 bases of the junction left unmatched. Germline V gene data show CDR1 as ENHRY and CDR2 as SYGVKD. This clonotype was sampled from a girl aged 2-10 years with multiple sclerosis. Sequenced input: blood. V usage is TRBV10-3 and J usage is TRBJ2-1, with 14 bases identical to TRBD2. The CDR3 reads CAISQGLAGEGEQFF. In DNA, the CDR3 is TGTGCCATCAGTCAGGGACTAGCGGGAGAGGGTGAGCAGTTCTTC.